This TCR beta chain was captured in a study of cytomegalovirus exposure and HLA in healthy donors. With 2 bases removed from V and 4 bases from J, the gap between germline ends came to 14 bases. The CDR3 has 15 residues. Germline CDR1 reads SGHTA; CDR2 reads FQGTGA. The PCR contained 60 Vbeta and 13 Jbeta primers. Here immunoSEQ multiplex PCR was the method, and the copy in TCRdb shows in-frame clones only, minus some. The table includes roughly 180,000 clones, approximately 84% detected once. About this clone itself: What it binds is unknown.

The study's findings and limits: Later analysis identified around 15,000 TCR beta sequences associated with HLA alleles, using a false discovery rate threshold of 0.05.

The sample was PBMCs. V is TRBV7-3 and J is TRBJ1-2, with a tentative D call TRBD1 (6 bases). The clonotype originates from a female donor in good health and CMV-seronegative. This chain's CDR3 is CASSLWPGEVYGYTF. Here the CDR3 DNA reads TGTGCCAGCAGCTTATGGCCAGGGGAAGTCTATGGCTACACCTTC.